Sequencing of this T cell receptor (beta chain) was carried out in a study of response to subunit inactivated influenza vaccine (dated by TCRdb to 2016 to 2019). Background for the entire study: Deep quantitative T cell receptor repertoire profiling was used in the study to track responses to a trivalent subunit inactivated influenza vaccine.

On the study overall, not on this receptor specifically: The authors suggested that each seasonal influenza vaccination may recruit only a limited number of new T cells.

The method was RT-PCR. The sequencer listed for this sample is Illumina HiSeq 2500. The raw public data were reprocessed by TCRdb itself: fastp quality trimming at Q25, MiXCR clonotype calling, in-frame beta chains only. Entries that share a CDR3 protein sequence are merged under the most common genes and DNA. The table for this sample lists 590,000 or so distinct CDR3 sequences; about 15% of them were counted only once. 7.5% to 8% of the sample lies in the top ten. A single count supports this clonotype. Its antigen is unknown. Base qualities are not recorded, but no much larger clone differs from it by a single base. Resting on one read, the evidence is weak. The germline V gene yields SNHLY for CDR1 and FYNNEI for CDR2. Trimming takes 7 bases off V and 0 bases off J; junction bases not matched to a gene: 5. The CDR3 sequence holds 15 residues, the cysteine and phenylalanine included. Only the CDR3 DNA stays, 45 bases, in frame from base 1.

Recombination linked TRBV2 to TRBJ2-3, with 9 bases aligning to TRBD2. Sequenced here: PBMCs from blood, sampled around two weeks before vaccination. The source of this sequence is a man aged 45-65 years who received an inactivated influenza vaccine. Donor details come from another sample of the same person, matched by shared clones. CDR3 reads: CASILAGVSTDTQYF. The base sequence is TGTGCCAGCATTTTAGCGGGAGTTAGCACAGATACGCAGTATTTT.